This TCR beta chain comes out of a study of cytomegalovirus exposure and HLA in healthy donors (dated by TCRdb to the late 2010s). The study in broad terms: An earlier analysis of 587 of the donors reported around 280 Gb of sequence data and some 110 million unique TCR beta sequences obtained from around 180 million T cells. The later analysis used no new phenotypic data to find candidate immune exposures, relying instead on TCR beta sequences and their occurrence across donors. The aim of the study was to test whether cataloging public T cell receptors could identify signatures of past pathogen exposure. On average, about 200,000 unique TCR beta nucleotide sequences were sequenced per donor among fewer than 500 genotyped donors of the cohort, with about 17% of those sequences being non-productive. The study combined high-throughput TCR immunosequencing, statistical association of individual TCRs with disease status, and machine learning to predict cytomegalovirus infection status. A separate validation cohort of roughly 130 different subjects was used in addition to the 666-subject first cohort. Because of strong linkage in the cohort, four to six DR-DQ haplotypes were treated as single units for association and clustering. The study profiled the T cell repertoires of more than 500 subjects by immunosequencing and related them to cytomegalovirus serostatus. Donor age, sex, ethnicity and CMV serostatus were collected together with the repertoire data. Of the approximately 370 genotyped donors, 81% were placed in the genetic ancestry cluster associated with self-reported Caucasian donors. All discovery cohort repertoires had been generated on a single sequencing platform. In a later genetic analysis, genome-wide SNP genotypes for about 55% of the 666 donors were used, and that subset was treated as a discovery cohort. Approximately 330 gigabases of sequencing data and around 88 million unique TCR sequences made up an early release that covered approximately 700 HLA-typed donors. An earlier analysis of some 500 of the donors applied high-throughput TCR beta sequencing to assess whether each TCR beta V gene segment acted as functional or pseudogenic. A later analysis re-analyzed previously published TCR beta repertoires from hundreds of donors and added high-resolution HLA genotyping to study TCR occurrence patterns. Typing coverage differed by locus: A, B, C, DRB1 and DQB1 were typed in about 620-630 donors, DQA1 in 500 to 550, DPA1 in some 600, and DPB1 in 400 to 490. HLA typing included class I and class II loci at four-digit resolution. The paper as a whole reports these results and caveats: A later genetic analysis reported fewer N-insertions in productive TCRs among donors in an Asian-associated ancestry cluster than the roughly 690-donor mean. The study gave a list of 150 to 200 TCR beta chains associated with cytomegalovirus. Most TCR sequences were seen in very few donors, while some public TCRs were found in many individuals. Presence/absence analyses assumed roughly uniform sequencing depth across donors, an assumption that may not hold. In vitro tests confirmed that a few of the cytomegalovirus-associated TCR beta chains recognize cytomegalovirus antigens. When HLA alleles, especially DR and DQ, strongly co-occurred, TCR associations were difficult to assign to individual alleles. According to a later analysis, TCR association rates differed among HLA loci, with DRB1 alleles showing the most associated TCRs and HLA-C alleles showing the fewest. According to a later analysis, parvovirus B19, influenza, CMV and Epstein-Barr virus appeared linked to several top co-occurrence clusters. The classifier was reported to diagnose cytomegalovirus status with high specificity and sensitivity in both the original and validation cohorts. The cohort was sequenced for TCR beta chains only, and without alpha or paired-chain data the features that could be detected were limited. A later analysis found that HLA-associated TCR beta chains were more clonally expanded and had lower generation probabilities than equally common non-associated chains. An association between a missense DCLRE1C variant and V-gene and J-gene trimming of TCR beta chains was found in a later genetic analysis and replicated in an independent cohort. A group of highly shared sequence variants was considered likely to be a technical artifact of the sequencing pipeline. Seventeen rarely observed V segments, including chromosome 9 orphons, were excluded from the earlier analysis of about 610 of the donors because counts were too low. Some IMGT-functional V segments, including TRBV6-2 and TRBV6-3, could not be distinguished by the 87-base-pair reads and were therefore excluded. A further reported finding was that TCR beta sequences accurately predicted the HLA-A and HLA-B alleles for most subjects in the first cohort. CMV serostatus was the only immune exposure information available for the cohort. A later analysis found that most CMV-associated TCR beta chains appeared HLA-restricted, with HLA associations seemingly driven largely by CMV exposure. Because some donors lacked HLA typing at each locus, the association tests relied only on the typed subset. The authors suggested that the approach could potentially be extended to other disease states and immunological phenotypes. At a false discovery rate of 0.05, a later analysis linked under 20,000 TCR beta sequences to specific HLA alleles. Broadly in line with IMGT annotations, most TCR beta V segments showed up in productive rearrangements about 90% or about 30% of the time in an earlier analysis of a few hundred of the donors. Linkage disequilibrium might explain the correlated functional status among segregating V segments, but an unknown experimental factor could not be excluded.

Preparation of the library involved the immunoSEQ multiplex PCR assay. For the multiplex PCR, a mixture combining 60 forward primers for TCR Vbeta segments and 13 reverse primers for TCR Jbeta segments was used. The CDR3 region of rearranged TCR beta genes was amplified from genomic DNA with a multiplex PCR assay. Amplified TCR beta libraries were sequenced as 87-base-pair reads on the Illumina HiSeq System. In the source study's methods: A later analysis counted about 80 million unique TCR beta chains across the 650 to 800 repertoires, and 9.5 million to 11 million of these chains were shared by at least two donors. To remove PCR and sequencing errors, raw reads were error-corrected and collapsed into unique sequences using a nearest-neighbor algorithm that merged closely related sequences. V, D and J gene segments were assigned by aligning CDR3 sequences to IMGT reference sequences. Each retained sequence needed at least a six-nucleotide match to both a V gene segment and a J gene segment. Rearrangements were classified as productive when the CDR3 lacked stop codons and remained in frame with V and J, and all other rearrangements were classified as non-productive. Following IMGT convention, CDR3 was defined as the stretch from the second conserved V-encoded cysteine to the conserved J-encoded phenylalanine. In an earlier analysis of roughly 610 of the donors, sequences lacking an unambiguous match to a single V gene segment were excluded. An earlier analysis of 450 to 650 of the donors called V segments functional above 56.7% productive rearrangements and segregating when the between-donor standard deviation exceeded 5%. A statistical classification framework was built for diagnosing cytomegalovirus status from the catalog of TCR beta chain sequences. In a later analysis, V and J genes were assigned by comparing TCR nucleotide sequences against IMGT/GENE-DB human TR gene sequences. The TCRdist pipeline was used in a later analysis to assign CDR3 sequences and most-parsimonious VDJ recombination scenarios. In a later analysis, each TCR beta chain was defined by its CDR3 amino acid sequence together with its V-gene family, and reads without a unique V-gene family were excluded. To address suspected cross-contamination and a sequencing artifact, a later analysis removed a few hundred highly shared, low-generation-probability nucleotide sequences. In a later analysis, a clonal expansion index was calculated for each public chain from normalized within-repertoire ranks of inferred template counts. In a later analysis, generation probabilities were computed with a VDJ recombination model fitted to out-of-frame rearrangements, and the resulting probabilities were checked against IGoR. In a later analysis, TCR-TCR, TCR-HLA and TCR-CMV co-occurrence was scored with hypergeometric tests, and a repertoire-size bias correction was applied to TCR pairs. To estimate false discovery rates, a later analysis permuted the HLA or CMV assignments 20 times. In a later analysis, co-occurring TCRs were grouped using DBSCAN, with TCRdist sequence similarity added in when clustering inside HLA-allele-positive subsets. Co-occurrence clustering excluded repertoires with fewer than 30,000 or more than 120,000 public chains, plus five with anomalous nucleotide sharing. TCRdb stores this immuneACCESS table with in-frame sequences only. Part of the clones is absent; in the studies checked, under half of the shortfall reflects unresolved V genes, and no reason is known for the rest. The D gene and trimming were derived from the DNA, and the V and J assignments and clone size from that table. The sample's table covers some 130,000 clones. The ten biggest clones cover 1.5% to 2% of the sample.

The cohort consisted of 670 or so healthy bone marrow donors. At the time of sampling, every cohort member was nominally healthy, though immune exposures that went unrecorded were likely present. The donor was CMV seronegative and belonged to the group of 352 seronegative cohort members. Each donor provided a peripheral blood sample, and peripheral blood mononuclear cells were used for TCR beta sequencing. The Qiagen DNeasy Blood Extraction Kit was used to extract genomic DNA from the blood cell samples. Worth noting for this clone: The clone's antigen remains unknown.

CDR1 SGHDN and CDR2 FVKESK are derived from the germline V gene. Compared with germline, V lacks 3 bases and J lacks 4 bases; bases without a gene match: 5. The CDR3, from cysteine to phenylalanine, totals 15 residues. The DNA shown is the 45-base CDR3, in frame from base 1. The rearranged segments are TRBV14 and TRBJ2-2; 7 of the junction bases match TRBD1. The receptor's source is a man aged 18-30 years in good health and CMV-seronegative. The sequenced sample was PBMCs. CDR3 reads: CASSHRDSGTGELFF. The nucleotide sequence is TGTGCCAGCAGCCACCGGGACAGTGGCACCGGGGAGCTGTTTTTT.